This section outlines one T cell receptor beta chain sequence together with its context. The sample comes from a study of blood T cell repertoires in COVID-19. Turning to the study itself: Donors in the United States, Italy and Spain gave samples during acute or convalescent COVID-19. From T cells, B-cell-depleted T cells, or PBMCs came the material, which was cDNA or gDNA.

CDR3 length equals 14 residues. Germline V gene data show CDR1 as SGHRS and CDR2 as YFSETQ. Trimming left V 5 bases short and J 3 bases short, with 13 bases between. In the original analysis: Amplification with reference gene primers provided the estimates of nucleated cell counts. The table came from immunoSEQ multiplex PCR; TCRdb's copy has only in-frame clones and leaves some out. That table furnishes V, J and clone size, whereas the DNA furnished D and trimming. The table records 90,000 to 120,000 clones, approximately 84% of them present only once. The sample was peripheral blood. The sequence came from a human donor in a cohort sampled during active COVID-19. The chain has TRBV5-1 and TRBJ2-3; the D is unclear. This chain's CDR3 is CASSNADKTDTQYF. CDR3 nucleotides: TGCGCCAGCAGTAACGCCGACAAGACAGATACGCAGTATTTT.